This entry describes one T cell receptor beta chain. The antigen is undetermined. The TCR beta CDR3 regions underwent amplification using RNA transcripts as the source. First-round RT-PCR with HTBI primers amplified the TCR CDR3 region. TCRdb reanalysed the multiplex PCR reads using MiXCR and keeps one entry per CDR3 protein. The sample carries 400,000 to 600,000 distinct CDR3 sequences, 15% to 20% recorded once. Patients were excluded for uncontrolled infection, other autoimmune disease, pregnancy or lactation. This sample is part of a study of T cells in Graves' hyperthyroidism and ophthalmopathy. Study observations and caveats: Ophthalmopathy was distinguished from stable hyperthyroidism by 13 V-J signatures.

Per the germline V gene, CDR1 is SGHNT and CDR2 is YENEEA. V shed 5 bases, J shed 3 bases, and the junction held 19 bases outside the gene matches. This CDR3 contains 22 residues. The specimen sequenced was blood. The receptor was isolated from a woman aged 25 to 45 with Graves' ophthalmopathy. The chain uses TRBV11-3 and TRBJ2-2; 15 positions agree with TRBD2. CDR3 sequence (DNA): TGTGCCAGCAGCCCCATGCGGTTCCCGGGACTAGCGGGAGGCGTAGACACCGGGGAGCTGTTTTTT. Its protein product is CASSPMRFPGLAGGVDTGELFF.